This T cell receptor beta chain was identified in a study of T cell changes during pregnancy in multiple sclerosis. Profiling relied on immunoSEQ multiplex PCR, and the TCRdb table lists in-frame clones only, not all of them. The table records some 70,000 clones, 80% to 95% of them present only once. The germline gives CDR1 LNHDA, CDR2 SQIVND (reference sequence). V was clipped by 5 bases and J by 7 bases; unmatched bases: 9. The CDR3 sequence is 16 residues long. The source is a female donor in good health, enrolled as a control in a pregnancy study. Sequenced material: peripheral blood, taken after pregnancy. The rearrangement links TRBV19 to TRBJ2-1, with 12 nucleotides matching TRBD2. Written as DNA, the CDR3 is TGTGCCAGTAGTGTTCTAGCGGGGGGGCTTCGGAATGAGCAGTTCTTC. This translates into CASSVLAGGLRNEQFF.